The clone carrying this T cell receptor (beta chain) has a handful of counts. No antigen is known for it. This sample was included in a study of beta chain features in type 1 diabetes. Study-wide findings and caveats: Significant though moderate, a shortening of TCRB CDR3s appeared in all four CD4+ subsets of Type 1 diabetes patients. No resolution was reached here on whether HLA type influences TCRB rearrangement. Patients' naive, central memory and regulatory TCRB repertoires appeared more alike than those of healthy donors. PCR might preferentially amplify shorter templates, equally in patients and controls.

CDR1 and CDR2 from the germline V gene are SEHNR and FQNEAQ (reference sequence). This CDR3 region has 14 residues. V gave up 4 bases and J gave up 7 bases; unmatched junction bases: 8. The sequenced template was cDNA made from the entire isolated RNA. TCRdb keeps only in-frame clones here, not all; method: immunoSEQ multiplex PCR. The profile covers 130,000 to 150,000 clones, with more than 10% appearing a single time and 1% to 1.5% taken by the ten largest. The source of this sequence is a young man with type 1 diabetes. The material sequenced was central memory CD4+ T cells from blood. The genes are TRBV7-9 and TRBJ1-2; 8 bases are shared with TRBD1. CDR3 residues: CASSSTGESGGYTF. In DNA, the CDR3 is TGTGCCAGCAGCTCGACAGGGGAGTCAGGTGGCTACACCTTC.